The TCR beta chain described here comes from a study of T cell changes during pregnancy in multiple sclerosis (dated by TCRdb to about 2019). About the study as a whole: The study looked at changes in the T cell repertoire across pregnancy in women with multiple sclerosis.

The CDR3 contains 14 residues, cysteine and phenylalanine counted. Only CDR3 DNA remains: 42 bases, in frame from the first base. In the germline V gene, CDR1 corresponds to MRHNA and CDR2 to SNTAGT. V and J lose 4 bases and 0 bases, and a span of 7 bases separates them. About this clone: Its antigen is currently not known. Within one base of it there is no much larger clone, and no base qualities were kept.

Receptor libraries were prepared by the immunoSEQ multiplex PCR assay. TCRdb took over this immuneACCESS table, retaining in-frame rearrangements with V and J assigned. Such tables are incomplete; in checked studies, under half of the missing clones stem from an unresolved V gene, and the remainder is unexplained. The sample table shows roughly 100,000 clones, and roughly 92% are seen once. About 0.93% of the sample belongs to the ten largest clones. The chain is made from TRBV6-4 and TRBJ2-1, with no confidently assigned D gene. This receptor was obtained from a female donor with multiple sclerosis, enrolled in a pregnancy study. The starting material was peripheral blood, obtained after pregnancy. The CDR3 protein: CASSGDSSYNEQFF. The nucleotide sequence reads TGTGCCAGCAGTGGCGATAGCTCCTACAATGAGCAGTTCTTC.